Listed below are T cell receptor beta chains from one sample, sequenced in a study of blood T cell repertoires in COVID-19. Sequenced by immunoSEQ multiplex PCR; TCRdb stores in-frame clones only, minus some. The sample contains about 180,000 clones, 85% to 95% of which appear only once. What was sequenced was peripheral blood. Every receptor here comes from a man aged 50-59 years with acute or convalescent COVID-19. CDR3s include the opening cysteine and the closing phenylalanine or tryptophan. The order of the fields is CDR3 length, V gene, CDR3 protein.

len: 15
v_gene: TRBV27
CDR3aa: CASSFAGGNTGELFF

len: 16
v_gene: TRBV7-9
CDR3aa: CASTPSVGQGMTEVFF

len: 18
v_gene: TRBV28
CDR3aa: CASSLSGGVGSIDQPQHF

len: 16
v_gene: TRBV11-2
CDR3aa: CASSVRAVGPTDTQYF

len: 14
v_gene: TRBV9
CDR3aa: CASSVGLQGTEAFF

len: 14
v_gene: TRBV15
CDR3aa: CATSRDLSGNTIYF

len: 17
v_gene: TRBV7-9
CDR3aa: CASSLLVAGTGVEEQYF

len: 16
v_gene: TRBV9
CDR3aa: CASSVEAGGWTGELFF

len: 14
v_gene: TRBV18
CDR3aa: CASSPGTATDTQYF

len: 16
v_gene: TRBV7-9
CDR3aa: CASSLNRQGEDNEQFF

len: 16
v_gene: TRBV7-2
CDR3aa: CASSYKGTTVYNEQFF

len: 14
v_gene: TRBV6-6
CDR3aa: CASSLSSGPYEQYF

len: 15
v_gene: TRBV2
CDR3aa: CASRGESGGTGELFF

len: 15
v_gene: TRBV7-8
CDR3aa: CASSLSTRDNQPQHF

len: 15
v_gene: TRBV7-9
CDR3aa: CASSLGTSNTGELFF

len: 16
v_gene: TRBV18
CDR3aa: CASSPGTSGGTDTQYF

len: 15
v_gene: TRBV6-5
CDR3aa: CASRWTLDSNQPQHF

len: 13
v_gene: TRBV25-1
CDR3aa: CASSEYVGDGYTF

len: 15
v_gene: TRBV10-3
CDR3aa: CAINPTGGNTGELFF

len: 15
v_gene: TRBV18
CDR3aa: CASSPLVADQETQYF

len: 14
v_gene: TRBV7-3
CDR3aa: CASSNGLGFGELFF

len: 15
v_gene: TRBV19
CDR3aa: CASSLRGRGNQPQHF

len: 14
v_gene: TRBV27
CDR3aa: CASNNPGFNSPLHF

len: 16
v_gene: TRBV18
CDR3aa: CASSPPNGVDSQPQHF

len: 14
v_gene: TRBV25-1
CDR3aa: CASSQRGLNYGYTF

len: 14
v_gene: TRBV6-1
CDR3aa: CASSEAGGNQPQHF

len: 14
v_gene: TRBV13
CDR3aa: CASSLTSAGRTQYF

len: 16
v_gene: TRBV19
CDR3aa: CASSIWGRENTGELFF

len: 20
v_gene: TRBV3-1/TRBV3-2
CDR3aa: CASSPKRTGPARPGANVLTF

len: 14
v_gene: TRBV19
CDR3aa: CASSMGLAGVEQYF

len: 15
v_gene: TRBV5-5
CDR3aa: CASSSSGQGRTEAFF

len: 11
v_gene: TRBV29-1
CDR3aa: CSVSTGIEQFF

len: 16
v_gene: TRBV5-6
CDR3aa: CASSLVSGGPLRTQYF

len: 14
v_gene: TRBV9
CDR3aa: CASSVGVDTGELFF

len: 15
v_gene: TRBV6-6
CDR3aa: CASSYPDREGEKLFF

len: 14
v_gene: TRBV6-5
CDR3aa: CASSYDRDTYGYTF

len: 14
v_gene: TRBV5-1
CDR3aa: CASSLVMGGTEAFF

len: 15
v_gene: TRBV19
CDR3aa: CASKNGAGVNTEAFF

len: 17
v_gene: TRBV10-3
CDR3aa: CAISLDRAYSGANVLTF

len: 13
v_gene: TRBV29-1
CDR3aa: CSVGFRKDYEQYF

len: 15
v_gene: TRBV7-2
CDR3aa: CASSLDGTSSYEQYF

len: 16
v_gene: TRBV24-1
CDR3aa: CATSEPTSGGTDTQYF

len: 16
v_gene: TRBV27
CDR3aa: CASSLLLAGGPNTQYF

len: 16
v_gene: TRBV3-1/TRBV3-2
CDR3aa: CASSQIRDRASDTQYF

len: 20
v_gene: TRBV3-1/TRBV3-2
CDR3aa: CASSTLVRGAQGTRPYEQYF

len: 16
v_gene: TRBV3-1/TRBV3-2
CDR3aa: CASSQEVVLASETQYF

len: 18
v_gene: TRBV7-2
CDR3aa: CASSLDRTSGSNTGELFF

len: 15
v_gene: TRBV7-6
CDR3aa: CASSGGGQITGELFF

len: 17
v_gene: TRBV5-4
CDR3aa: CASSLSPGGASGNTIYF

len: 16
v_gene: TRBV19
CDR3aa: CASSIGGPYTSNIQYF